These 28 T cell receptor beta chains share one sample of origin, sequenced in a study of T-cell memory formation after mild COVID-19. TCRdb re-called the 5' RACE reads with MiXCR, one entry per CDR3 protein. This table holds roughly 350,000 distinct CDR3 sequences, approximately 29% found once. Sequencing was done on a sample of PBMCs or a T cell subset sorted from them (not recorded which). Every receptor here comes from an adult woman who had mild COVID-19 (a few samples of this study predate the infection). Cell type and time point are not known.

This rearrangement joins TRBV28 to TRBJ2-7; D is perhaps TRBD2 (6 bases). Germline V gene sequence: CDR1 MDHEN, CDR2 SYDVKM. V was shortened by 8 bases and J by 4 bases, with 12 bases between the two germline ends. This CDR3 comprises 12 residues. CDR3 amino acids: CASRDGGYEQYF. The CDR3 DNA follows: TGTGCCAGCCGGGACGGGGGATACGAGCAGTACTTC.

This rearrangement joins TRBV18 to TRBJ1-2; no definite D call. Deletions cut 6 bases from V and 6 bases from J, with 11 bases between. Germline V gives CDR1 KGHSH, CDR2 LQKENI. The CDR3 loop spans 12 amino acids. Written as DNA, the CDR3 is TGTGCCAGCTCCCTTGTAGAGAATGGCTACACCTTC. Protein: CASSLVENGYTF. The full variable domain, completed using reference TRBV18 and TRBJ1-2, is NAGVMQNPRHLVRRRGQEARLRCSPMKGHSHVYWYRQLPEEGLKFMVYLQKENIIDESGMPKERFSAEFPKEGPSILRIQQVVRGDSAAYFCASSLVENGYTFGSGTRLTVV.

The gene calls are TRBV12-3 or TRBV12-4 and TRBJ1-1; D possibly corresponds to TRBD1 (5 bases). The CDR3 covers 13 residues. The V gene lost 3 bases and the J gene lost 10 bases, with 15 bases spanning the gap. The CDR3 bases are TGTGCCAGCAGTTTCCTACTTGCCCAGGGAGCTTTCTTT. Amino acids: CASSFLLAQGAFF.

The J gene is TRBJ2-7, the V gene TRBV7-2; D is unresolved. Per the germline V gene, CDR1 is SGHTA and CDR2 is FQGNSA. The V and J ends lost 5 bases and 3 bases respectively, with 20 bases between them. CDR3 size: 16 residues. This chain's CDR3 is CASSPSLELKFYEQYF. CDR3 DNA sequence: TGTGCCAGCAGCCCCAGCTTAGAATTAAAGTTCTACGAGCAGTACTTC.

This clonotype was counted a few times. At one boundary the junction diverges from the germline segment, which might be a read error. The V call is TRBV29-1, the J call TRBJ2-3, with D unclear. Germline loops: CDR1 SQVTM, CDR2 ANQGSEA. The CDR3 runs 8 residues. CDR3 protein: CRADTQYF. Written as DNA, the CDR3 is TGTAGGGCAGATACGCAGTATTTT.

This clonotype has more than one count but fewer than ten. The chain links TRBV7-2 to TRBJ2-7; TRBD1 or TRBD2 may be the D gene (5 bases each). Germline V gives CDR1 SGHTA, CDR2 FQGNSA. The V gene lost 5 bases and the J gene lost 2 bases, with 16 bases spanning the gap. The CDR3 totals 15 residues. As DNA, the CDR3 is TGTGCCAGCAGCCCCCAGTGGGGGACCACCTACGAGCAGTACTTC. This sequence encodes CASSPQWGTTYEQYF.

The rearrangement joins TRBV6-6 to TRBJ1-1; 7 bases line up with TRBD1. The V gene end was trimmed by 6 bases and the J gene end by 5 bases; junction bases not matched to a gene: 9. CDR1 and CDR2 (germline): MNHNY, SVGAGI (reference sequence). The length of the CDR3 is 14 residues. DNA of the CDR3: TGTGCCAGCAGACCTACTGGACAGGCGACTGAAGCTTTCTTT. Residues: CASRPTGQATEAFF.

Only one count was recorded for this clonotype. The chain uses TRBV6-1 and TRBJ1-5, with 8 nucleotides matching TRBD1. The CDR3 spans 15 residues. With V trimmed by 2 bases and J by 4 bases, 4 bases remained unmatched. Germline CDR1 reads MNHNS; CDR2 reads SASEGT. This chain's CDR3 is CASSEWRQGNQPQHF. CDR3 nucleotides: TGTGCCAGCAGTGAATGGAGACAGGGGAATCAGCCCCAGCATTTT.

The sample holds a few counts of this clonotype. The V gene is TRBV4-1, the J gene TRBJ1-2, with D hard to call. The CDR3 totals 13 residues. Germline assignment: CDR1 MGHRA and CDR2 YSYEKL. V was shortened by 2 bases and J by 6 bases, with 10 bases between the two germline ends. CDR3 DNA sequence: TGCGCCAGCAGCCAACTCCCGGGAAATGGCTACACCTTC. Residues: CASSQLPGNGYTF.

A few counts support this clonotype. J is TRBJ1-2 and V is TRBV12-3 or TRBV12-4, with TRBD1 matching 11 bases. The V gene end was trimmed by 8 bases and the J gene end by 9 bases; junction bases not matched to a gene: 2. This CDR3 has 11 amino acids. The CDR3 sequence is CASRDRGSYTF. CDR3 in DNA: TGTGCCAGCCGGGACAGGGGGAGCTACACCTTC.

This clonotype was recorded a few times. The chain employs TRBV6-5 and TRBJ1-1, with D possibly matching TRBD1 (6 bases). Trimming left V 7 bases short and J 1 base short, with 10 bases between. This CDR3 has 13 residues. Germline V gene lookup returns CDR1 MNHEY and CDR2 SVGAGI. The CDR3 region is CASKGGANTEAFF. The CDR3 bases are TGTGCCAGCAAGGGGGGCGCGAACACTGAAGCTTTCTTT.

This clonotype has only a few counts. The genes are TRBV7-9 and TRBJ1-1; 7 bases align to TRBD1. Unmatched junction bases numbered 14, after V lost 4 bases and J lost 3 bases. The length of the CDR3 is 17 residues. Germline values: CDR1 SEHNR, CDR2 FQNEAQ (reference sequence). The CDR3 nucleotides are TGTGCCAGCAGCTCAGGGGCCACAGGGGCCCCGGACACTGAAGCTTTCTTT. It yields the protein CASSSGATGAPDTEAFF.

In its sample, this clonotype was seen a few times. The chain combines TRBV12-3 or TRBV12-4 with TRBJ2-3, with 8 bases fitting TRBD1. This CDR3 region has 15 residues. J gave up 3 bases and V 6 bases, and 8 bases lay outside the gene matches. CDR3: CASRGTGGLTDTQYF. The CDR3 nucleotides are TGTGCCAGCAGGGGGACAGGTGGGTTGACAGATACGCAGTATTTT.

The rearrangement links TRBV18 to TRBJ2-1; D gene ambiguous. With 4 bases removed from V and 9 bases from J, the gap between germline ends came to 10 bases. Germline CDR1 KGHSH, CDR2 LQKENI. This CDR3 is built from 12 residues. CDR3 in amino acids: CASSLPTGEQFF. CDR3 sequence (DNA): TGTGCCAGCTCACTCCCTACCGGTGAGCAGTTCTTC.

This clonotype was counted a few times. The chain couples TRBV11-3 to TRBJ2-1; 7 bases map to TRBD2. The CDR3 is 19 residues long. J was trimmed by 1 base and V by 5 bases; bases with no gene match: 17. Germline V lookup: CDR1 SGHNT, CDR2 YENEEA. The DNA for the CDR3 is TGTGCCAGCAGCCTTAGGGCGCTGGGAGGGAGGAGTTCCTACAATGAGCAGTTCTTC. Its translation: CASSLRALGGRSSYNEQFF.

This sequence joins TRBV15 and TRBJ1-5, with TRBD1 identical over 7 bases. The V gene end was trimmed by 7 bases and the J gene end by 2 bases; junction bases not matched to a gene: 5. This CDR3 is 14 amino acids long. Germline V gives CDR1 LNHNV, CDR2 YYDKDF (reference sequence). DNA for the CDR3: TGTGCCACCACAGGGGGGCCAGGCAATCAGCCCCAGCATTTT. It codes for CATTGGPGNQPQHF.

This chain uses TRBV27 with TRBJ2-3, with D uncertain. V lost 6 bases and J lost 8, with 9 bases in between. The CDR3 runs 11 residues. Germline V lookup: CDR1 MNHEY, CDR2 SMNVEV (reference sequence). DNA for the CDR3: TGTGCCAGCAGCTCTTTGCGTACGCAGTATTTT. The encoded protein is CASSSLRTQYF.

This clonotype occurred a few times. The genes are TRBV5-1 and TRBJ2-2; 7 bases are shared with TRBD1. Losses at the gene ends were 3 bases for V and 5 bases for J; bases not matched to a gene: 10. Germline V gene data show CDR1 as SGHRS and CDR2 as YFSETQ. The CDR3 loop spans 16 amino acids. This CDR3 reads CASSSDRPGRTGELFF. In DNA form, the CDR3 reads TGCGCCAGCAGCTCGGACAGGCCCGGACGAACCGGGGAGCTGTTTTTT.

In its sample, this clonotype was seen a few times. V is TRBV5-5 and J is TRBJ2-1; D not resolved. Germline CDR1 is SGHKS and CDR2 is YYEKEE (reference sequence). V was pared by 0 bases and J by 2 bases, with 6 bases between. This CDR3 region has 14 residues. CDR3 loop: CASSLDSTYNEQFF. In DNA form, the CDR3 reads TGTGCCAGCAGCTTGGACAGTACCTACAATGAGCAGTTCTTC. Looking up the rest from reference TRBV5-5 and TRBJ2-1 gives the full variable domain: DAGVTQSPTHLIKTRGQQVTLRCSPISGHKSVSWYQQVLGQGPQFIFQYYEKEERGRGNFPDRFSARQFPNYSSELNVNALLLGDSALYLCASSLDSTYNEQFFGPGTRLTVL.

This clonotype was seen a handful of times. The chain uses TRBV12-3 or TRBV12-4 and TRBJ1-2; the D is unclear. The CDR3 has 13 residues. V lost 5 bases and J lost 6, with 13 bases in between. In DNA form, the CDR3 reads TGTGCCAGCAGTGCCGGGTCCTACGATGGCTACACCTTC. Protein: CASSAGSYDGYTF.

The chain recombines TRBV7-2 with TRBJ2-7; the D is unclear. Trimming removed 4 bases at V and 4 bases at J, with 14 bases between. Germline values: CDR1 SGHTA, CDR2 FQGNSA. This CDR3 is built from 14 residues. CDR3 sequence: CASSSITVGYEQYF. Here the CDR3 DNA reads TGTGCCAGCAGCTCAATCACGGTCGGGTACGAGCAGTACTTC.

This clonotype was observed a handful of times. The chain recombines TRBV12-3 or TRBV12-4 with TRBJ1-1; D is possibly TRBD1 (6 bases). Trimming took off 2 bases at V and 0 bases at J, with 16 bases between the two ends. This CDR3 is built from 17 residues. CDR3 nucleotides: TGTGCCAGCAGTTTAAGACGGGGACAAAGACTGAACACTGAAGCTTTCTTT. Translated: CASSLRRGQRLNTEAFF.

This clonotype was seen a few times. This sequence joins TRBV5-5 and TRBJ2-7; 7 bases fit TRBD2. The CDR3 runs to 12 residues. V dropped 6 bases and J dropped 3; count of bases not matched to a gene: 3. Germline V gene sequence: CDR1 SGHKS, CDR2 YYEKEE (reference sequence). The CDR3 DNA reads TGTGCCAGCACAGGCGGGAGCTACGAGCAGTACTTC. This encodes CASTGGSYEQYF.

The J gene is TRBJ2-2, the V gene TRBV10-3; D unresolved. V lost 9 bases and J lost 1, with 9 bases in between. The germline CDR1 and CDR2 sequences are ENHRY and SYGVKD. The CDR3 loop spans 13 amino acids. CDR3 in amino acids: CAITEQNTGELFF. In DNA form, the CDR3 reads TGTGCCATAACTGAGCAGAACACCGGGGAGCTGTTTTTT.

This clonotype showed up just a few times. As DNA, the CDR3 is TGTGCCAGTTGCGGGACAGCGAACACTGAAGCTTTCTTT. This sequence encodes CASCGTANTEAFF. The V gene is TRBV19, the J gene TRBJ1-1, with 7 nucleotides matching TRBD1. CDR1 LNHDA and CDR2 SQIVND come from the germline V gene (reference sequence). The trim removed 8 bases at V and 1 base at J, leaving 4 bases unmatched. The length of the CDR3 is 13 residues.

This clonotype has more than one count but fewer than ten. As DNA, the CDR3 is TGTGCCAGCAGTCCTGGACTAACCATCACAGATACGCAGTATTTT. It yields the protein CASSPGLTITDTQYF. This chain joins TRBV12-3 or TRBV12-4 and TRBJ2-3; D possibly corresponds to TRBD2 (6 bases). The CDR3 sequence is 15 residues long. The V and J ends lost 5 bases and 2 bases respectively, with 14 bases between them.

J is TRBJ1-1 and V is TRBV7-2, with D unclear. There are 12 residues in the CDR3. The germline CDR1 and CDR2 sequences are SGHTA and FQGNSA. The V gene lost 8 bases and the J gene lost 1 base, with 8 bases spanning the gap. CDR3: CASGVSNTEAFF. The DNA for the CDR3 is TGTGCCAGCGGGGTGTCGAACACTGAAGCTTTCTTT.

This clonotype was seen only a few times. The rearrangement uses TRBV6-5 and TRBJ1-1; 8 bases map to TRBD1. The CDR3 spans 14 residues. J lost 1 base, V lost 5 bases, and 3 bases had no gene match. The germline gives CDR1 MNHEY, CDR2 SVGAGI. DNA for the CDR3: TGTGCCAGCAGTACAGACAGGGGGAACACTGAAGCTTTCTTT. The encoded protein is CASSTDRGNTEAFF.